Listed here is a single T cell receptor beta chain. The entry originates in a study of cytomegalovirus exposure and HLA in healthy donors. While the first cohort had 600 to 800 subjects, the donors belonged to the separate validation cohort of more than 95 subjects. The CDR3 is made up of 16 amino acids. V dropped 2 bases and J dropped 0 bases, with 11 bases sitting between them. The germline CDR1 and CDR2 sequences are SGHAT and FQNNGV. Measured with immunoSEQ multiplex PCR; TCRdb has only the in-frame clones, and not every one. This sample has 200,000 to 250,000 clones, with 85% to 95% found just once.

Specimen: PBMCs. The sequence was obtained from a woman aged 18-35 years in good health and CMV-seronegative. The chain has TRBV11-2 and TRBJ2-1, with D tentatively TRBD1 (5 bases). CDR3 in amino acids: CASSLRGPSSYNEQFF. CDR3 DNA sequence: TGTGCCAGCAGCTTAAGGGGCCCGAGCTCCTACAATGAGCAGTTCTTC. Full variable domain (missing parts from reference TRBV11-2 and TRBJ2-1): EAGVAQSPRYKIIEKRQSVAFWCNPISGHATLYWYQQILGQGPKLLIQFQNNGVVDDSQLPKDRFSAERLKGVDSTLKIQPAKLEDSAVYLCASSLRGPSSYNEQFFGPGTRLTVL.